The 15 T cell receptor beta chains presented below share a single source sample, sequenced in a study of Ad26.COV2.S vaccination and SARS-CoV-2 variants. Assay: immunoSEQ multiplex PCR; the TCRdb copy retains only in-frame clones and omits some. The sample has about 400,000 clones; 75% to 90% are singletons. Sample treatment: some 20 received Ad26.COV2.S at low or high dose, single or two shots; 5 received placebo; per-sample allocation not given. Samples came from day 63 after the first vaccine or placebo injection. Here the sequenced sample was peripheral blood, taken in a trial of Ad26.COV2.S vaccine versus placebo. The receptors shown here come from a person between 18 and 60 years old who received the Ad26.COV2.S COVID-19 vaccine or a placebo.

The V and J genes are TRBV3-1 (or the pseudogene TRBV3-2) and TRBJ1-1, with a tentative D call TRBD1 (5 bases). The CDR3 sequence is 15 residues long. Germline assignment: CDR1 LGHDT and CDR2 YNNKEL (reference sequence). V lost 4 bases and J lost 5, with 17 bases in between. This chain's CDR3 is CASSPSGTAGTEAFF. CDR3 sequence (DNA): TGTGCCAGCAGCCCATCCGGGACCGCAGGGACTGAAGCTTTCTTT.

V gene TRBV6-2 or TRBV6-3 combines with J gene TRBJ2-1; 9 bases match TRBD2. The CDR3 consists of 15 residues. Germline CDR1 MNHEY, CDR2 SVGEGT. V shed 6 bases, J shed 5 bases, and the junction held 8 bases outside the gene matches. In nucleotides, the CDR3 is TGTGCCAGCAGCCCCAGGACTAGCGCGAACAATGAGCAGTTCTTC. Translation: CASSPRTSANNEQFF.

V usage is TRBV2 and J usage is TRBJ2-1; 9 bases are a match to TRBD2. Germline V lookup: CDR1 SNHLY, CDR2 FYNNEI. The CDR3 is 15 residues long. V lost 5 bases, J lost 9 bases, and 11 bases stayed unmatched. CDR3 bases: TGTGCCAGCAGTATCCGGCGGGGGGGCCCTACTGAGCAGTTCTTC. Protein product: CASSIRRGGPTEQFF.

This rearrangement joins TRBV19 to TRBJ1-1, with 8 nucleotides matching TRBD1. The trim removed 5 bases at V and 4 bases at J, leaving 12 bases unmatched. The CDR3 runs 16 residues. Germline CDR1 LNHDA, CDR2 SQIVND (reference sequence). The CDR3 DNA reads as TGTGCCAGTAGTCGCGACAGGGGAAGGTGGGGCACTGAAGCTTTCTTT. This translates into CASSRDRGRWGTEAFF.

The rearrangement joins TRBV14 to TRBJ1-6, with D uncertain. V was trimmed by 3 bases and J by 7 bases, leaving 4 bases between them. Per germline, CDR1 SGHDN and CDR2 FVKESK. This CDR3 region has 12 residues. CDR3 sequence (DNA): TGTGCCAGCAGCCAGAGAAATTCACCCCTCCACTTT. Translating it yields CASSQRNSPLHF.

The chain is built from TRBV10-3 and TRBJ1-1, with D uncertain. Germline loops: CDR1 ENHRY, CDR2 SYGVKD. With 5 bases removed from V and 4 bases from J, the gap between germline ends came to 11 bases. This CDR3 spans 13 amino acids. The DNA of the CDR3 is TGTGCCATCAGTAACACCCCCGGCACTGAAGCTTTCTTT. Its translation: CAISNTPGTEAFF.

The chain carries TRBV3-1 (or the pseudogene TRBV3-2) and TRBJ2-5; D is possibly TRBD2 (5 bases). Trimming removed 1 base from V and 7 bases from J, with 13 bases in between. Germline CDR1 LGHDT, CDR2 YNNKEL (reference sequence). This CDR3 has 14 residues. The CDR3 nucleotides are TGTGCCAGCAGCCAAGTGAGCACCCGGGGGACCCAGTACTTC. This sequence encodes CASSQVSTRGTQYF.

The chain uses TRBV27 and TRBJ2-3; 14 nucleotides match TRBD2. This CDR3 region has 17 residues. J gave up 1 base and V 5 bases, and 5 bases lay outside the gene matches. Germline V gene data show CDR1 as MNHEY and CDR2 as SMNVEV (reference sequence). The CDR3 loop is CASSRPGLAGGTDTQYF. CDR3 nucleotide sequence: TGTGCCAGCAGTAGACCGGGACTAGCGGGGGGCACAGATACGCAGTATTTT.

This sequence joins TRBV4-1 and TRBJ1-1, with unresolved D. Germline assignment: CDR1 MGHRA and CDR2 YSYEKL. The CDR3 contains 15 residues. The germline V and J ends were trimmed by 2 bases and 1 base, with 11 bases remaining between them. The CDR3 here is CASSQLHTSNTEAFF. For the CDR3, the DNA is TGCGCCAGCAGCCAACTCCACACATCGAACACTGAAGCTTTCTTT.

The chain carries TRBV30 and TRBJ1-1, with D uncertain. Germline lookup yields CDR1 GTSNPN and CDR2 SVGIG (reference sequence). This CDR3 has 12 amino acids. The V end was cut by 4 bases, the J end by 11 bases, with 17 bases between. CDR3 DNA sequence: TGTGCCTGGACTCAGGTCGCGGGGTGGGCTTTCTTT. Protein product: CAWTQVAGWAFF.

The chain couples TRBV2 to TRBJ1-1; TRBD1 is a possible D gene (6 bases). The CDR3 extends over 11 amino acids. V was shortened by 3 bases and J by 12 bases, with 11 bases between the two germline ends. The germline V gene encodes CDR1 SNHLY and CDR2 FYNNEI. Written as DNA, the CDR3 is TGTGCCAGCAGTGATGGACAGAAACCTTTCTTT. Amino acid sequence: CASSDGQKPFF.

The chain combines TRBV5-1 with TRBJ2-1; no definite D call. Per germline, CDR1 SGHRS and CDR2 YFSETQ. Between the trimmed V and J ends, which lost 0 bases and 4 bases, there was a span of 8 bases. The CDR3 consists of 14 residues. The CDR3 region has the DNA TGCGCCAGCAGCTTGGGGGCCTCTTACAATGAGCAGTTCTTC. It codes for CASSLGASYNEQFF.

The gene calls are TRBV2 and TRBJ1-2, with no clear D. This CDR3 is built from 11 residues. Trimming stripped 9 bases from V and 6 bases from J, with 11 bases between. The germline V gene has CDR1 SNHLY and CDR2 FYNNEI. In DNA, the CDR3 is TGTGCCAGGTCGGACCCCCATGGCTACACCTTC. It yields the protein CARSDPHGYTF.

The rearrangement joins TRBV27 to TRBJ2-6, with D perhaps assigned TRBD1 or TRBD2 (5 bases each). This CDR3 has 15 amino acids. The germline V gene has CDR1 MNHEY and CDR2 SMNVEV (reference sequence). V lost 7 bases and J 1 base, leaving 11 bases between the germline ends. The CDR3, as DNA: TGTGCCAGCATGGGAGCAGGGTCTGGGGCCAACGTCCTGACTTTC. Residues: CASMGAGSGANVLTF.

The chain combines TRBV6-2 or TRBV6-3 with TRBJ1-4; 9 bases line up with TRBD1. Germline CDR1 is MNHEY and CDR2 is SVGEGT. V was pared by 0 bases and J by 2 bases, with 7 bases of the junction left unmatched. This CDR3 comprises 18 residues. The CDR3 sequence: CASSYSATGGETNEKLFF. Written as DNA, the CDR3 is TGTGCCAGCAGTTACTCCGCAACAGGGGGCGAGACTAATGAAAAACTGTTTTTT.